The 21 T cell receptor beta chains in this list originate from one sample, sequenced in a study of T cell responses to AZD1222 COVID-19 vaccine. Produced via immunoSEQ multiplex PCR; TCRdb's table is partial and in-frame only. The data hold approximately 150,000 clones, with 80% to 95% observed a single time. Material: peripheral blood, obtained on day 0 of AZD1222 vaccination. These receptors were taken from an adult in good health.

The CDR3 DNA reads as TGTGCCAGCAGCTTTACAGGGAGATATAGCAATCAGCCCCAGCATTTT. It yields the protein CASSFTGRYSNQPQHF. V gene TRBV7-9 combines with J gene TRBJ1-5, with D perhaps matching TRBD1 (6 bases). V was pared by 3 bases and J by 0 bases, with 12 bases between. The V gene's germline CDR1 is SEHNR and CDR2 FQNEAQ (reference sequence). This CDR3 comprises 16 residues.

CDR3 in DNA: TGTGCCAGTAGGCGGGGAACCTACAATGAGCAGTTCTTC. This encodes CASRRGTYNEQFF. This sequence joins TRBV19 and TRBJ2-1; D perhaps matches TRBD2 (6 bases). The V gene's germline CDR1 is LNHDA and CDR2 SQIVND (reference sequence). This CDR3 is built from 13 residues. Deletions cut 6 bases from V and 2 bases from J, with 8 bases between.

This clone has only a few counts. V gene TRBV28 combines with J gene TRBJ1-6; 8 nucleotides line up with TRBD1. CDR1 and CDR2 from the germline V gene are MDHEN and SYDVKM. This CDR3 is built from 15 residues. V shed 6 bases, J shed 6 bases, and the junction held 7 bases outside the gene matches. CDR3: CASRGQGVSNSPLHF. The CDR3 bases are TGTGCCAGCAGAGGACAGGGTGTGAGTAATTCACCCCTCCACTTT.

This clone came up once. CDR3 sequence: CASSSIRDSYQPQHF. The CDR3 nucleotides read TGTGCCAGCAGCTCGATCCGGGACAGCTATCAGCCCCAGCATTTT. The chain links TRBV6-2 or TRBV6-3 to TRBJ1-5; 7 nucleotides align to TRBD1. This CDR3 spans 15 amino acids. The V gene end was trimmed by 6 bases and the J gene end by 5 bases; junction bases not matched to a gene: 10. CDR1 is MNHEY, CDR2 SVGEGT, per germline.

CDR3 in amino acids: CASSQVGRIANEKLFF. The CDR3 nucleotides are TGCGCCAGCAGCCAAGTCGGCAGGATTGCTAATGAAAAACTGTTTTTT. The chain joins TRBV4-1 to TRBJ1-4; D unclear. V was shortened by 1 base and J by 3 bases, with 12 bases between the two germline ends. The CDR3 consists of 16 residues. The germline V gene encodes CDR1 MGHRA and CDR2 YSYEKL.

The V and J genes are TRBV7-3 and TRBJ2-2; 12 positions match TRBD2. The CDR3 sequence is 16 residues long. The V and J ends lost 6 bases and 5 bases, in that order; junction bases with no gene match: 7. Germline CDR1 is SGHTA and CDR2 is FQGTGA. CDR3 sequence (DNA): TGTGCCAGCAGATATCCGGGACTAGCGGGTACCGGGGAGCTGTTTTTT. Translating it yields CASRYPGLAGTGELFF.

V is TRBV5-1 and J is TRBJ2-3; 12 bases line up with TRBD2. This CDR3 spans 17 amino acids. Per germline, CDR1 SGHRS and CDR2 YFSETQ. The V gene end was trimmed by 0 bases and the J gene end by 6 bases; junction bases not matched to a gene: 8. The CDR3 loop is CASSLAPSGRAADTQYF. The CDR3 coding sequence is TGCGCCAGCAGCTTGGCCCCTAGCGGGAGGGCCGCGGATACGCAGTATTTT. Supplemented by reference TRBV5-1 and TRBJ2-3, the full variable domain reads KAGVTQTPRYLIKTRGQQVTLSCSPISGHRSVSWYQQTPGQGLQFLFEYFSETQRNKGNFPGRFSGRQFSNSRSEMNVSTLELGDSALYLCASSLAPSGRAADTQYFGPGTRLTVL.

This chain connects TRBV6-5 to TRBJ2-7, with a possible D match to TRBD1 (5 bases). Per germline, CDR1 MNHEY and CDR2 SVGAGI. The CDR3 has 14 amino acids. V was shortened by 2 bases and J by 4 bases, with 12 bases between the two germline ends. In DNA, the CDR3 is TGTGCCAGCAGTTACGGGGCGGCAGAGTACGAGCAGTACTTC. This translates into CASSYGAAEYEQYF.

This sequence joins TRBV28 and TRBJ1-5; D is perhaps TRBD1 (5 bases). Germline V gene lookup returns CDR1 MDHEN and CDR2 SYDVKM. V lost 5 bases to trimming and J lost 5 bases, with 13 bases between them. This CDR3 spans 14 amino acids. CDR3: CASSPPTGHQPQHF. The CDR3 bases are TGTGCCAGCAGTCCGCCCACAGGTCATCAGCCCCAGCATTTT.

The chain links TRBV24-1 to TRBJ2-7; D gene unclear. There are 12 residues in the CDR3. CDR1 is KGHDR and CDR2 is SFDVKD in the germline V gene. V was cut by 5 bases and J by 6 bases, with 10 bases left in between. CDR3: CATSGSWGEQYF. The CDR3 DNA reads TGTGCCACCAGTGGCTCTTGGGGCGAGCAGTACTTC.

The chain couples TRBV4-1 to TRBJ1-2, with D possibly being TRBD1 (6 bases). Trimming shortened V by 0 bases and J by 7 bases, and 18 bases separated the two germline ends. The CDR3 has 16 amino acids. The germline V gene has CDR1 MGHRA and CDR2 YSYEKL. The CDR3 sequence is CASSQDGGRTPAGYTF. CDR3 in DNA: TGCGCCAGCAGCCAAGATGGGGGCAGGACTCCTGCTGGCTACACCTTC.

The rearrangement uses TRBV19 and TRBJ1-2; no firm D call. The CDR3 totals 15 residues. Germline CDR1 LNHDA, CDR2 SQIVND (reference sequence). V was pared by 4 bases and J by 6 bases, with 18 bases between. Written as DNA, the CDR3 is TGTGCCAGTAGTACTACTAACTTCGGACGGGATGGCTACACCTTC. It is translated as CASSTTNFGRDGYTF.

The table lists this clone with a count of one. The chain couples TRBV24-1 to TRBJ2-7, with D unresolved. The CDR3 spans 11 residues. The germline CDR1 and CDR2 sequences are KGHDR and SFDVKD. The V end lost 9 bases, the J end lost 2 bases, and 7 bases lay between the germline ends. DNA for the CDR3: TGTGCCACCGGCGACACCTACGAGCAGTACTTC. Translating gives CATGDTYEQYF.

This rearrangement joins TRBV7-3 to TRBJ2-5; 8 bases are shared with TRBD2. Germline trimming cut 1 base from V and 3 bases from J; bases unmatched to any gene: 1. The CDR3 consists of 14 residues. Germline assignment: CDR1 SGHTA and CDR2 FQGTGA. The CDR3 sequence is CASSLNGGEETQYF. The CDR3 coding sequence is TGTGCCAGCAGCTTAAACGGGGGGGAAGAGACCCAGTACTTC.

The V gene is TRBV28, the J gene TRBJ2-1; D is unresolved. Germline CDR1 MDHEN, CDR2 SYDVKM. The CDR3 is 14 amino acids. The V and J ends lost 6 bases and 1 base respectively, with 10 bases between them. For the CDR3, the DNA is TGTGCCAGCAGCAAACAAGCGTCCTACAATGAGCAGTTCTTC. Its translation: CASSKQASYNEQFF.

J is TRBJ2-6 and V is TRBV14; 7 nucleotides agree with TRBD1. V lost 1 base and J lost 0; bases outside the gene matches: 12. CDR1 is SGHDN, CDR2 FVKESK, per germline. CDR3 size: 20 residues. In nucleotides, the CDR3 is TGTGCCAGCAGCCAAGTTGACAGGGCTATGATTCACTCTGGGGCCAACGTCCTGACTTTC. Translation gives CASSQVDRAMIHSGANVLTF.

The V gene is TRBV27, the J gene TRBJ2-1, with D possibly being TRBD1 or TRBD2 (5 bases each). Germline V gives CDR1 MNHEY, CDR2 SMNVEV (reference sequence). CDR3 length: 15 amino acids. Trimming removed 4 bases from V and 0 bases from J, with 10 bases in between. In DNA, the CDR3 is TGTGCCAGCAGTTCAGAGGGGAGCTCCTACAATGAGCAGTTCTTC. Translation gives CASSSEGSSYNEQFF.

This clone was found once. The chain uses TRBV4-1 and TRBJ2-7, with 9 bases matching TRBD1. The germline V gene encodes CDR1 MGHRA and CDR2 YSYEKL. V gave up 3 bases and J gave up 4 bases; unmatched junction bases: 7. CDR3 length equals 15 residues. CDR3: CASSHVSGQGYEQYF. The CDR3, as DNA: TGCGCCAGCAGCCATGTCTCCGGACAGGGGTACGAGCAGTACTTC.

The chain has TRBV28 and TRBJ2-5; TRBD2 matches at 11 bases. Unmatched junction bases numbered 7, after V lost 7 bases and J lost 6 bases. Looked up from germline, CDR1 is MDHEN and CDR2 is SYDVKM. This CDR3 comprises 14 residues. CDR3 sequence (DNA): TGTGCCAGCACCCCCGGGACTAGCGGAAAGACCCAGTACTTC. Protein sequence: CASTPGTSGKTQYF.

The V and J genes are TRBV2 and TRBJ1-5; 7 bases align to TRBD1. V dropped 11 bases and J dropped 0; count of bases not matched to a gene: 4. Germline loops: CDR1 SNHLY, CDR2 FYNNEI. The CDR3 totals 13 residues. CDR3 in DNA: TGTGCCGGGGGACAGTATAGCAATCAGCCCCAGCATTTT. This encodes CAGGQYSNQPQHF.

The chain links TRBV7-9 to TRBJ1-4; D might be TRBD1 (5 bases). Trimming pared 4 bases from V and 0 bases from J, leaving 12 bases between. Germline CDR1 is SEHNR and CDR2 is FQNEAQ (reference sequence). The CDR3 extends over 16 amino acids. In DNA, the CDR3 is TGTGCCAGCAGCTCCCCCAGGGCAGCAACTAATGAAAAACTGTTTTTT. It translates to CASSSPRAATNEKLFF.